This T cell receptor beta chain derives from a study of CD8 T cells in Susac syndrome. The authors reverse transcribed roughly 0.5 to 1 ug RNA with random hexamers. immunoSEQ multiplex PCR amplified TCR beta CDR3 across 54 Vbeta, 13 Jbeta. TCRdb passed the immunoSEQ multiplex PCR reads through MiXCR, listing each CDR3 protein once. There are 250,000 to 350,000 distinct CDR3 sequences in the sample; roughly 84% occur only once, and around 0.12% lies in the top ten. The V gene's germline CDR1 is SGDLS and CDR2 YYNGEE. This CDR3 region has 16 residues. Trimming at V came to 0 bases and at J to 5 bases, leaving 8 bases not matched to a gene.

This sequence joins TRBV9 and TRBJ2-1; 7 nucleotides line up with TRBD2. Sequenced input: CD8+ T cells from PBMCs. The sequence derives from a human donor with multiple sclerosis. CDR3 coding DNA: TGTGCCAGCAGCGTAGATGGCGGGAGAGTGAACAATGAGCAGTTCTTC. It yields the protein CASSVDGGRVNNEQFF. The complete variable domain, with remaining parts taken from reference TRBV9 and TRBJ2-1, reads DSGVTQTPKHLITATGQRVTLRCSPRSGDLSVYWYQQSLDQGLQFLIQYYNGEERAKGNILERFSAQQFPDLHSELNLSSLELGDSALYFCASSVDGGRVNNEQFFGPGTRLTVL.